The next 6 T cell receptor beta chains were all read from a single sample in a study of T-cell reconstitution after alpha-beta-depleted transplantation in children. Researchers prepared the TCRbeta library using unique molecular identifiers, the study reports. One entry per CDR3 protein, called by TCRdb with MiXCR from the PCR reads. The data contain about 690,000 distinct CDR3 sequences, 16% of them singletons. The specimen was PBMCs from the stem cell graft donor, collected from the stem cell graft. Receptor source: a human donor who donated a stem cell graft to a child with acute myeloid leukemia.

This clonotype occurred a few times. The J gene is TRBJ2-1, the V gene TRBV9, with D possibly being TRBD2 (5 bases). Germline loops: CDR1 SGDLS, CDR2 YYNGEE. Trimming took off 0 bases at V and 5 bases at J, with 12 bases between the two ends. The CDR3 runs 15 residues. The CDR3 spells CASSVDAGWDNEQFF. CDR3 coding DNA: TGTGCCAGCAGCGTAGATGCGGGCTGGGACAATGAGCAGTTCTTC. The complete variable domain, with remaining parts taken from reference TRBV9 and TRBJ2-1, reads DSGVTQTPKHLITATGQRVTLRCSPRSGDLSVYWYQQSLDQGLQFLIQYYNGEERAKGNILERFSAQQFPDLHSELNLSSLELGDSALYFCASSVDAGWDNEQFFGPGTRLTVL.

V gene TRBV7-2 combines with J gene TRBJ2-2, with no clear D. Germline CDR1 and CDR2: SGHTA and FQGNSA. Trimming took 6 bases from V and 5 from J, leaving 19 bases between them. The CDR3 loop spans 16 amino acids. The CDR3 here is CASRPGSSRTTGELFF. CDR3 coding DNA: TGTGCCAGCAGACCCGGTAGTAGCAGAACGACCGGGGAGCTGTTTTTT.

This sequence joins TRBV12-3 or TRBV12-4 and TRBJ2-1, with 13 bases aligning to TRBD2. The J call is uncertain, as TRBJ2-7 better fits the DNA end. CDR3 size: 15 residues. The CDR3 reads CASRLTGTSGNEQYF. In DNA, the CDR3 is TGTGCCAGCAGGTTAACCGGGACTAGCGGGAATGAGCAGTACTTC.

The rearrangement links TRBV7-9 to TRBJ2-5, with 10 bases that match TRBD2. V lost 1 base, J lost 1 base, and 3 bases stayed unmatched. Germline V gene sequence: CDR1 SEHNR, CDR2 FQNEAQ (reference sequence). The CDR3 is made up of 16 amino acids. The CDR3 sequence: CASSLGSGGAQETQYF. CDR3 nucleotide sequence: TGTGCCAGCAGCTTAGGGAGCGGGGGGGCCCAAGAGACCCAGTACTTC.

This clonotype was detected many times. The chain is built from TRBV24-1 and TRBJ1-5; D gene unclear. Germline values: CDR1 KGHDR, CDR2 SFDVKD. The CDR3 runs 16 residues. Between the trimmed V and J ends, which lost 0 bases and 4 bases, there was a span of 12 bases. This CDR3 is CATSDLRMRGNQPQHF. In DNA, the CDR3 is TGTGCCACCAGTGATTTGCGGATGCGGGGAAATCAGCCCCAGCATTTT.

The chain joins TRBV10-1 to TRBJ2-2; no clear D. Trimming stripped 2 bases from V and 0 bases from J, with 7 bases between. The CDR3 is 15 residues long. Germline V lookup: CDR1 WNHNN, CDR2 SYGVQD (reference sequence). The CDR3 nucleotides are TGCGCCAGCAGTGAGGACACCGCGAACACCGGGGAGCTGTTTTTT. Its translation: CASSEDTANTGELFF.